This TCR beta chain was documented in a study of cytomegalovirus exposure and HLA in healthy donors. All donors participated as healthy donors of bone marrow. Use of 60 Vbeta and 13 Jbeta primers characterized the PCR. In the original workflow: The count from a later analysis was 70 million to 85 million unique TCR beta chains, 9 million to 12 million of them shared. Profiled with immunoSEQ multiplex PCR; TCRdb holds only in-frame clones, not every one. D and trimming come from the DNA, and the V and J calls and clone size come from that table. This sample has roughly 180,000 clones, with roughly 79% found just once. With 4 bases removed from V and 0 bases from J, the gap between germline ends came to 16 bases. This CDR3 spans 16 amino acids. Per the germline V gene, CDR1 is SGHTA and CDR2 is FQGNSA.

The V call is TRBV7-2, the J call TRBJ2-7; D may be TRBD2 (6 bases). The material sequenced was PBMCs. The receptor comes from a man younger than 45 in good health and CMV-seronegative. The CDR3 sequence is CASSSNSRGSSYEQYF. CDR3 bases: TGTGCCAGCAGCTCTAACTCGCGGGGTAGCTCCTACGAGCAGTACTTC.